A selection of T cell receptor beta chains follows, all from one sample in a study of PD-1 blockade in classical Hodgkin lymphoma. Using immunoSEQ multiplex PCR, the repertoire was profiled, and TCRdb retains in-frame clones only, with some absent. Of tens of thousands of clones listed, 89% are singletons. The material sequenced was peripheral blood mononuclear cells (PBMCs), taken before the second cycle of nivolumab. The receptor set was obtained from a human donor with classical Hodgkin lymphoma. CDR3s include the opening cysteine and the closing phenylalanine or tryptophan. The D gene is left open where the match is weak. Clone size is shown for a subset of rows, as once, few, many or a class of expanded clone.

d_gene	v_gene	j_gene	abundance	CDR3aa	CDR3nt
NA	TRBV6-1	TRBJ2-7	few	CASRVQDAPSYEQYF	TGTGCCAGCAGGGTCCAGGACGCTCCCTCCTACGAGCAGTACTTC
TRBD2	TRBV2	TRBJ2-5	NA	CASRGSPRGGETQYF	TGTGCCAGCAGGGGCTCCCCGCGGGGGGGGGAGACCCAGTACTTC
NA	TRBV6-5	TRBJ1-2	NA	CASSSPDRYGYTF	TGTGCCAGCAGTTCCCCGGACCGCTATGGCTACACCTTC
TRBD1	TRBV15	TRBJ1-2	NA	CATSKQGSPNYGYTF	TGTGCCACCAGCAAACAGGGGAGCCCTAACTATGGCTACACCTTC
NA	TRBV5-1	TRBJ2-7	medium-sized	CASSFTRDEQYF	TGCGCCAGCAGCTTTACAAGGGACGAGCAGTACTTC
NA	TRBV5-1	TRBJ2-1	NA	CASSLGTGPFNEQFF	TGCGCCAGCAGCTTGGGGACCGGACCATTCAATGAGCAGTTCTTC
TRBD2	TRBV19	TRBJ2-5	NA	CASSRTGTSGARQETQYF	TGTGCCAGTAGTAGAACCGGGACTAGCGGGGCCCGCCAAGAGACCCAGTACTTC
NA	TRBV5-6	TRBJ2-5	NA	CASTGGETQYF	TGTGCCAGCACTGGTGGGGAGACCCAGTACTTC
TRBD1	TRBV10-2	TRBJ2-2	NA	CASSESPGQGLVGELFF	TGCGCCAGCAGTGAGTCACCGGGACAGGGGTTGGTCGGGGAGCTGTTTTTT
NA	TRBV21-1	TRBJ1-5	NA	CASSRQVGSNQPQHF	TGTGCCAGCAGCAGACAGGTAGGTAGCAATCAGCCCCAGCATTTT
TRBD2	TRBV28	TRBJ2-3	NA	CASSFSIDSGSADTQYF	TGTGCCAGCAGTTTCTCTATTGATAGCGGGAGTGCAGATACGCAGTATTTT
NA	TRBV13	TRBJ1-6	NA	CASSLDYWGASPLHF	TGTGCCAGCAGCTTAGATTACTGGGGGGCTAGTCCCCTCCACTTT
NA	TRBV4-1	TRBJ1-5	NA	CASSQVIGAIQPQHF	TGCGCCAGCAGCCAAGTCATCGGGGCTATTCAGCCCCAGCATTTT
NA	TRBV6-1	TRBJ2-1	once	CASSGWDSGQYNEQFF	TGTGCCAGCAGTGGGTGGGATTCTGGGCAATACAATGAGCAGTTCTTC
NA	TRBV9	TRBJ1-1	NA	CASSVATETNTEAFF	TGTGCCAGCAGCGTAGCTACGGAAACGAACACTGAAGCTTTCTTT
NA	TRBV7-9	TRBJ2-1	NA	CASSLGSGWATNEQFF	TGTGCCAGCAGCTTAGGGAGCGGTTGGGCGACCAATGAGCAGTTCTTC
TRBD1	TRBV7-9	TRBJ1-1	NA	CASSFKTTGWVTEAFF	TGTGCCAGCAGCTTCAAGACGACAGGGTGGGTTACTGAAGCTTTCTTT